A single sample is the source of the 27 T cell receptor beta chains below, sequenced in a study of cytomegalovirus exposure and HLA in healthy donors. The PCR made use of 60 Vbeta and 13 Jbeta primers. Profiled with immunoSEQ multiplex PCR; TCRdb holds only in-frame clones, not every one. The sample contains 150,000 to 200,000 clones, around four fifths of which appear only once. The source material was PBMCs. Source of these receptors: a man between 50 and 59 years old in good health and CMV-seropositive.

This chain joins TRBV28 and TRBJ1-6, with D perhaps matching TRBD1 (6 bases). CDR3 length: 14 residues. Germline values: CDR1 MDHEN, CDR2 SYDVKM. Trimming took off 2 bases at V and 6 bases at J, with 8 bases between the two ends. The CDR3 DNA follows: TGTGCCAGCAGTTTACGGACAGCTAATTCACCCCTCCACTTT. It translates to CASSLRTANSPLHF.

The genes are TRBV30 and TRBJ1-1, with 7 bases fitting TRBD1. From germline, CDR1 is GTSNPN and CDR2 SVGIG (reference sequence). The ends lost 3 bases at V and 6 bases at J; junction bases unmatched: 10. The CDR3 has 14 residues. The CDR3 sequence: CAWRQTGSQPEAFF. CDR3 bases: TGTGCCTGGAGGCAGACAGGGTCTCAGCCTGAAGCTTTCTTT.

The V gene is TRBV28, the J gene TRBJ1-4, with 7 bases aligning to TRBD1. The ends lost 6 bases at V and 0 bases at J; junction bases unmatched: 4. The CDR3 loop spans 15 amino acids. CDR1 is MDHEN and CDR2 is SYDVKM in the germline V gene. The DNA of the CDR3 is TGTGCCAGCAGAAGGACAGGAGCAACTAATGAAAAACTGTTTTTT. Its protein product is CASRRTGATNEKLFF.

The chain employs TRBV19 and TRBJ1-5; possible D gene TRBD1, 5 bases. This CDR3 contains 20 residues. V was pared by 4 bases and J by 3 bases, with 28 bases between. Germline CDR1 LNHDA, CDR2 SQIVND (reference sequence). The CDR3 bases are TGTGCCAGTAGTAAGGGGAGGGTTGTAGACTGGAGGGAGGACAATCAGCCCCAGCATTTT. It is translated as CASSKGRVVDWREDNQPQHF.

In the case of this clone: The sample contains more than one DNA sequence encoding this CDR3. The chain couples TRBV9 to TRBJ2-1; TRBD2 agrees at 9 bases. Germline CDR1 reads SGDLS; CDR2 reads YYNGEE. The J segment lost 5 bases and the V segment lost 2 bases, leaving 2 bases of the junction unmatched. The CDR3 is 14 amino acids. Here the CDR3 reads CASSVAGGNNEQFF. As DNA, the CDR3 is TGTGCCAGCAGCGTGGCGGGAGGGAACAATGAGCAGTTCTTC.

This chain uses TRBV28 with TRBJ1-4; D gene ambiguous. The CDR3 covers 14 residues. V was shortened by 3 bases and J by 5 bases, with 10 bases between the two germline ends. Germline V gene data show CDR1 as MDHEN and CDR2 as SYDVKM. The CDR3 sequence is CASSFLTENEKLFF. CDR3 DNA: TGTGCCAGCAGTTTTTTAACAGAGAATGAAAAACTGTTTTTT.

Turning to this clone: Distinct nucleotide sequences in the sample also encode this CDR3. The chain joins TRBV30 to TRBJ2-7; 10 bases agree with TRBD2. The CDR3 loop spans 14 amino acids. Germline V lookup: CDR1 GTSNPN, CDR2 SVGIG (reference sequence). J gave up 4 bases and V 4 bases, and 7 bases lay outside the gene matches. In DNA, the CDR3 is TGTGCCTGGAAACCTAGCGGGGGCAGATACGAGCAGTACTTC. Protein: CAWKPSGGRYEQYF.

The rearrangement uses TRBV2 and TRBJ2-3; 10 positions match TRBD2. With 7 bases clipped from V and 0 bases from J, the junction kept 1 base outside the gene matches. The CDR3 sequence is 14 residues long. Germline lookup yields CDR1 SNHLY and CDR2 FYNNEI. Written as DNA, the CDR3 is TGTGCCAGCAAACTAGCGGGAAGCACAGATACGCAGTATTTT. It encodes CASKLAGSTDTQYF.

V gene TRBV10-3 combines with J gene TRBJ1-1; D is undetermined. CDR3 length: 12 residues. Germline V gene lookup returns CDR1 ENHRY and CDR2 SYGVKD. The germline V and J ends were trimmed by 2 bases and 3 bases, with 4 bases remaining between them. In DNA, the CDR3 is TGTGCCATCAGTGAGCGGGACACTGAAGCTTTCTTT. This codes for CAISERDTEAFF.

This chain links TRBV4-2 with TRBJ2-6, with D unresolved. Germline assignment: CDR1 LGHNA and CDR2 YNFKEQ. The length of the CDR3 is 16 residues. Trimming took off 1 base at V and 0 bases at J, with 7 bases between the two ends. CDR3 in amino acids: CASSQVSSSGANVLTF. The CDR3 coding sequence is TGTGCCAGCAGCCAAGTGTCTAGCTCTGGGGCCAACGTCCTGACTTTC.

This chain links TRBV19 with TRBJ1-1; no definite D call. This CDR3 region has 13 residues. Germline lookup yields CDR1 LNHDA and CDR2 SQIVND (reference sequence). Trimming removed 4 bases at V and 1 base at J, with 7 bases between. DNA of the CDR3: TGTGCCAGTAGTAAACAGCAGAACACTGAAGCTTTCTTT. Protein: CASSKQQNTEAFF.

This clone was seen only a few times. The rearrangement links TRBV18 to TRBJ2-1, with 13 bases identical to TRBD2. The CDR3 contains 17 residues. Germline CDR1 is KGHSH and CDR2 is LQKENI. Trimming cost V 0 bases and J 14 bases; bases outside gene matches: 13. DNA of the CDR3: TGTGCCAGCTCACCACCAAATGTACTAGCGGGAGGGCTTAGGAAGTTCTTC. This sequence encodes CASSPPNVLAGGLRKFF. The variable domain in full, with the rest retrieved from reference TRBV18 and TRBJ2-1, is NAGVMQNPRHLVRRRGQEARLRCSPMKGHSHVYWYRQLPEEGLKFMVYLQKENIIDESGMPKERFSAEFPKEGPSILRIQQVVRGDSAAYFCASSPPNVLAGGLRKFFGPGTRLTVL.

This clone appeared once. Other DNA sequences of this sample code for an identical CDR3. The chain uses TRBV20-1 and TRBJ2-7; D remains ambiguous. V was clipped by 1 base and J by 6 bases, with 7 bases between them. The CDR3 runs to 11 residues. Germline V gene sequence: CDR1 DFQATT, CDR2 SNEGSKA (reference sequence). CDR3 bases: TGCAGTGCTAGAGGGTCGGGCGAGCAGTACTTC. It is translated as CSARGSGEQYF.

In its sample, this clone was seen once. The rearrangement joins TRBV5-4 to TRBJ1-6; 8 nucleotides agree with TRBD1. From germline, CDR1 is SGHNT and CDR2 YYREEE (reference sequence). Trimming cost V 0 bases and J 8 bases; bases outside gene matches: 7. There are 16 residues in the CDR3. As DNA, the CDR3 is TGTGCCAGCAGCTTGGAGCGGTACAGGGGGTATTCACCCCTCCACTTT. Its protein is CASSLERYRGYSPLHF.

Worth noting for this clone: The sample has other DNA sequences that encode this CDR3 too. This CDR3 reads CASSLTGNQPQHF. As DNA, the CDR3 is TGTGCCAGCAGCTTAACCGGGAATCAGCCCCAGCATTTT. The rearrangement joins TRBV7-9 to TRBJ1-5, with D hard to call. The germline gives CDR1 SEHNR, CDR2 FQNEAQ (reference sequence). This CDR3 is 13 amino acids long. The V end was cut by 2 bases, the J end by 4 bases, with 6 bases between.

V gene TRBV5-1 combines with J gene TRBJ2-2, with 14 bases aligning to TRBD2. CDR3 length: 16 amino acids. V dropped 4 bases and J dropped 6; count of bases not matched to a gene: 5. Germline assignment: CDR1 SGHRS and CDR2 YFSETQ. The CDR3 loop reads CASSTGLAGESGELFF. The CDR3 bases are TGCGCCAGCAGCACGGGACTAGCGGGAGAGTCCGGGGAGCTGTTTTTT.

The rearrangement uses TRBV6-1 and TRBJ2-5; 8 bases map to TRBD2. Unmatched junction bases numbered 10, after V lost 7 bases and J lost 3 bases. This CDR3 has 15 residues. In germline, CDR1 is MNHNS, CDR2 SASEGT. As DNA, the CDR3 is TGTGCCAGCACCCCTGGCCGAGCGGGAGAAGAGACCCAGTACTTC. Its protein is CASTPGRAGEETQYF.

The chain employs TRBV6-1 and TRBJ2-3, with TRBD2 matching 13 bases. V lost 10 bases and J lost 7; bases outside the gene matches: 11. The CDR3 sequence is 15 residues long. The germline V gene encodes CDR1 MNHNS and CDR2 SASEGT. Written as DNA, the CDR3 is TGTGCCACAGTCACTAGCGGGGGGGGCGGAAATACGCAGTATTTT. Encoded protein: CATVTSGGGGNTQYF.

The rearrangement links TRBV7-6 to TRBJ2-2, with D tentatively TRBD2 (7 bases). CDR3 size: 15 residues. In germline, CDR1 is SGHVS, CDR2 FNYEAQ. V gave up 3 bases and J gave up 5 bases, with 13 bases separating them. The CDR3 region has the DNA TGTGCCAGCAGCTTGGGGGGGCGTAAAACCGGGGAGCTGTTTTTT. Its protein product is CASSLGGRKTGELFF.

This clone was seen a handful of times. The rearrangement uses TRBV27 and TRBJ2-6; 7 nucleotides match TRBD1. With 6 bases clipped from V and 0 bases from J, the junction kept 5 bases outside the gene matches. Germline V CDR1 and CDR2: MNHEY, SMNVEV (reference sequence). This CDR3 region has 16 residues. The CDR3 here is CASRLQGNSGANVLTF. DNA of the CDR3: TGTGCCAGCAGACTACAGGGGAACTCTGGGGCCAACGTCCTGACTTTC.

The chain recombines TRBV6-1 with TRBJ1-6; 7 positions match TRBD1. Losses at the gene ends were 5 bases for V and 10 bases for J; bases not matched to a gene: 8. The germline V gene has CDR1 MNHNS and CDR2 SASEGT. The CDR3 has 14 amino acids. As DNA, the CDR3 is TGTGCCAGCAGTCAACAGGGGTTTGGGTCACCCCTCCACTTT. Its translation: CASSQQGFGSPLHF.

The rearrangement joins TRBV5-1 to TRBJ1-2, with TRBD1 as a possible D gene (5 bases). Deletions cut 4 bases from V and 7 bases from J, with 8 bases between. Germline V gene sequence: CDR1 SGHRS, CDR2 YFSETQ. This CDR3 comprises 11 residues. CDR3 sequence (DNA): TGCGCCAGCAGCCAGGGTGCTGGCTACACCTTC. The encoded protein is CASSQGAGYTF.

The chain has TRBV7-8 and TRBJ2-3, with D tentatively TRBD2 (6 bases). The V gene's germline CDR1 is SGHVS and CDR2 FQNEAQ. This CDR3 is 13 amino acids long. V lost 1 base, J lost 9 bases, and 11 bases lay in between. Here the CDR3 reads CASSLVGRETQYF. For the CDR3, the DNA is TGTGCCAGCAGCTTAGTGGGGCGGGAAACGCAGTATTTT.

V and J are TRBV5-1 and TRBJ2-7, with a tentative D call TRBD1 (6 bases). Trimming removed 2 bases from V and 6 bases from J, with 15 bases in between. CDR1 is SGHRS, CDR2 YFSETQ, per germline. The CDR3 length is 14 residues. The DNA of the CDR3 is TGCGCCAGCAGCTTCGACAGGCCTCTATCCGAGCAGTACTTC. Amino acids: CASSFDRPLSEQYF.

V and J are TRBV28 and TRBJ2-3; 10 bases are a match to TRBD2. The germline V gene encodes CDR1 MDHEN and CDR2 SYDVKM. V was clipped by 2 bases and J by 4 bases; unmatched bases: 3. The CDR3 length is 15 residues. This CDR3 reads CASSLLAGVSDTQYF. The DNA of the CDR3 is TGTGCCAGCAGTTTACTAGCGGGAGTTTCAGATACGCAGTATTTT.

This chain connects TRBV18 to TRBJ1-1, with D perhaps TRBD1 (5 bases). The CDR3 is 14 amino acids. Looked up from germline, CDR1 is KGHSH and CDR2 is LQKENI. V was trimmed by 10 bases and J by 0 bases, leaving 15 bases between them. Written as DNA, the CDR3 is TGTGCCACTTCGGACACCCTCATGAACACTGAAGCTTTCTTT. Its translation: CATSDTLMNTEAFF.

Concerning this clone: Other nucleotide sequences from this sample produce the same CDR3. The chain links TRBV30 to TRBJ2-7; tentatively, D is TRBD2 (5 bases). V was shortened by 0 bases and J by 0 bases, with 9 bases between the two germline ends. CDR3 length: 14 residues. CDR1 and CDR2 (germline): GTSNPN, SVGIG (reference sequence). DNA for the CDR3: TGTGCCTGGAGTGTAGGTGGGAGCTCCTACGAGCAGTACTTC. Translation gives CAWSVGGSSYEQYF.